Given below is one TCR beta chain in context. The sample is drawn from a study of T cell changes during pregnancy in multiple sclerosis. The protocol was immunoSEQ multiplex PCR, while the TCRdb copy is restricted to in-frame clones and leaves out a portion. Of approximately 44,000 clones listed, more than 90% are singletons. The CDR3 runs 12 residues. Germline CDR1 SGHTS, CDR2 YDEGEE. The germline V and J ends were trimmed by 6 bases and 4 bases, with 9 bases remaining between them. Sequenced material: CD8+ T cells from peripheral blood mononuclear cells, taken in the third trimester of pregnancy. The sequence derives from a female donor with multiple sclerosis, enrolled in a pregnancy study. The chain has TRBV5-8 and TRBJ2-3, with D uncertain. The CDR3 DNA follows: TGTGCCAGCACCCTCCGCGCAGATACGCAGTATTTT. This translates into CASTLRADTQYF.